The clone carrying this T cell receptor (beta chain) appeared many times. Its antigen is unidentified. Roughly three months, about 14 weeks, into antiretroviral therapy, follow-up blood was collected. No cell fractionation was done, so the repertoire covers all unsorted peripheral blood T cells. This entry is derived from a study of HIV-infected patients and healthy controls. Overall study results and limits: Slight age and sex differences between study cohorts did not explain the diversity differences. Healthy controls carried many MAIT alpha-chain CDR3s, while HIV+ repertoires had few. Donor HLA types were not determined in the study.

The CDR3 runs to 12 residues. V was pared by 4 bases and J by 6 bases, with 0 bases of the junction left unmatched. Germline V gives CDR1 SNHLY, CDR2 FYNNEI. 500 ng RNA was reverse transcribed with alpha and beta constant-region primers. Each of the alpha and beta chains got its own library through chain-specific third strand synthesis with indices. A roughly 21-cycle PCR with P5s and P7 primers followed a short adapter-adding first PCR. TCRdb re-derived calls from the 5' RACE reads in MiXCR, one entry per CDR3 protein. The repertoire includes 18,000 or so distinct CDR3 sequences, under 9% of them detected once, and 21% sits in the top ten.

This chain uses TRBV2 with TRBJ2-1; 7 bases align to TRBD1. Sample: blood, taken during antiretroviral therapy. This receptor was obtained from an adult with HIV infection. In DNA form, the CDR3 reads TGTGCCAGCAGTGCAGGGGGCAATGAGCAGTTCTTC. Encoded protein: CASSAGGNEQFF.